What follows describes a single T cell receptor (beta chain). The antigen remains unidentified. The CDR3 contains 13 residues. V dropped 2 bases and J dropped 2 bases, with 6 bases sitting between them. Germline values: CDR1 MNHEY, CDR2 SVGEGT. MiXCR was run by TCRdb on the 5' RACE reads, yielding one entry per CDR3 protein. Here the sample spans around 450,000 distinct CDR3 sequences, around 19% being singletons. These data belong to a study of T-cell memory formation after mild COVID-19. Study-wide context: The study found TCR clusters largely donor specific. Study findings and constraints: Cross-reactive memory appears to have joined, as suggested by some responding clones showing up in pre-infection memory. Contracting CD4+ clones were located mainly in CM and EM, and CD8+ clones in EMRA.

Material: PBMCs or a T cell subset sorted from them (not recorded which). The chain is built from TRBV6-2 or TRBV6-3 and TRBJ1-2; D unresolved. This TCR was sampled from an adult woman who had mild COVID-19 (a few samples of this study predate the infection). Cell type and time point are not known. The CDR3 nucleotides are TGTGCCAGCAGTTACGGCCAGAACTATGGCTACACCTTC. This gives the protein CASSYGQNYGYTF.